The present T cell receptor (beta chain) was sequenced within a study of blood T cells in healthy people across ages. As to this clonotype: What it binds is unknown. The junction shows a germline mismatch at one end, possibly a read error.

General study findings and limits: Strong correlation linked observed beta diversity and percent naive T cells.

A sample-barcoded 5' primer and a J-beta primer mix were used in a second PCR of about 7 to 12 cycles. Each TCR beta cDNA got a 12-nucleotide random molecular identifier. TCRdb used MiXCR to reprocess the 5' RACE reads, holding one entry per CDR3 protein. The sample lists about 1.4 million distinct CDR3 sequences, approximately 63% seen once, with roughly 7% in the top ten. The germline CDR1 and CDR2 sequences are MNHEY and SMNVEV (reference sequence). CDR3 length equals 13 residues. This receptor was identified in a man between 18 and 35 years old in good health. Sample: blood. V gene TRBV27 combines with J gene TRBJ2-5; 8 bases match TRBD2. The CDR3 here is CAGSLSRSGGQYF. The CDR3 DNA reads TGTGCCGGCAGTTTATCGAGGTCGGGGGGGCAGTACTTC.